Listed here are 24 T cell receptor beta chains from one sample, sequenced in a study of blood T cell repertoires in COVID-19 (dated by TCRdb to the early 2020s). Preparation of the library involved the immunoSEQ multiplex PCR assay. What TCRdb holds here is the immuneACCESS table cut down to in-frame rearrangements. Part of the clones is not present; checked against another copy, under half of the missing clones reflect an unresolved V gene, and the others are unexplained. This sample comprises around 250,000 clones, roughly 84% of them detected only once. The top ten hold less than 2% of the sample. The source material was peripheral blood. The receptors derive from a woman aged 35 to 49 who had recovered from COVID-19.

This clone was observed a handful of times. J is TRBJ1-3 and V is TRBV6-6, with no clear D. CDR1 is MNHNY and CDR2 is SVGAGI in the germline V gene (reference sequence). Trimming took off 5 bases at V and 0 bases at J, with 14 bases between the two ends. The CDR3 extends over 16 amino acids. The CDR3 protein is CASSRRELLSGNTIYF. CDR3 bases: TGTGCCAGCAGTCGAAGGGAGTTGCTCTCTGGAAACACCATATATTTT.

The V and J genes are TRBV5-1 and TRBJ1-1, with TRBD1 matching 8 bases. This CDR3 spans 16 amino acids. Germline CDR1 and CDR2: SGHRS and YFSETQ. Trimming removed 4 bases from V and 0 bases from J; junction bases left unmatched: 8. The CDR3 sequence: CASSPAGGLMNTEAFF. The CDR3 coding sequence is TGCGCCAGCAGCCCCGCAGGGGGCCTGATGAACACTGAAGCTTTCTTT.

The genes are TRBV6-5 and TRBJ2-1, with TRBD1 as a possible D gene (5 bases). The germline CDR1 and CDR2 sequences are MNHEY and SVGAGI. CDR3 length: 13 amino acids. V was trimmed by 7 bases and J by 6 bases, leaving 13 bases between them. The CDR3 protein is CASNTDSINEQFF. CDR3 sequence (DNA): TGTGCCAGCAATACAGACAGTATCAATGAGCAGTTCTTC.

Worth noting for this clone: The junction and the germline gene differ at one end; a read error may be behind it. The genes are TRBV30 and TRBJ1-1, with D uncertain. The CDR3 loop spans 12 amino acids. CDR1 is GTSNPN and CDR2 is SVGIG in the germline V gene (reference sequence). The CDR3 protein is CAWGVITAEAFF. For the CDR3, the DNA is TGTGCCTGGGGTGTGATAACAGCAGAAGCTTTCTTT.

V and J are TRBV6-4 and TRBJ1-2, with D unresolved. CDR1 MRHNA and CDR2 SNTAGT come from the germline V gene. Trimming took 0 bases from V and 8 from J, leaving 22 bases between them. This CDR3 contains 17 residues. This chain's CDR3 is CASSDSSEGGRTRGYTF. The CDR3 DNA is TGTGCCAGCAGTGACTCATCGGAAGGAGGGCGAACAAGGGGCTACACCTTC.

The rearrangement links TRBV9 to TRBJ2-3; 7 positions match TRBD1. Germline assignment: CDR1 SGDLS and CDR2 YYNGEE. Losses at the gene ends were 7 bases for V and 2 bases for J; bases not matched to a gene: 7. This CDR3 region has 14 residues. The CDR3: CASQLGQSTDTQYF. For the CDR3, the DNA is TGTGCCAGCCAGCTGGGACAGTCCACAGATACGCAGTATTTT.

The chain links TRBV2 to TRBJ1-1; 8 bases fit TRBD1. The V gene's germline CDR1 is SNHLY and CDR2 FYNNEI. V lost 3 bases to trimming and J lost 5 bases; unmatched junction nucleotides: 14. The CDR3 length is 17 residues. In DNA, the CDR3 is TGTGCCAGCAGTGATTTGGCAGGGGGCGCGGGGAGGACTGAAGCTTTCTTT. Its translation is CASSDLAGGAGRTEAFF. Variable domain in full (rest from reference TRBV2 and TRBJ1-1): EPEVTQTPSHQVTQMGQEVILRCVPISNHLYFYWYRQILGQKVEFLVSFYNNEISEKSEIFDDQFSVERPDGSNFTLKIRSTKLEDSAMYFCASSDLAGGAGRTEAFFGQGTRLTVV.

The chain employs TRBV10-2 and TRBJ2-7; TRBD1 might be the D (5 bases). The CDR3 runs to 14 residues. Trimming removed 6 bases at V and 4 bases at J, with 16 bases between. Germline CDR1 WSHSY, CDR2 SAAADI. DNA for the CDR3: TGCGCCAGCAGGACCGGTAGGGGTAAATACGAGCAGTACTTC. Protein sequence: CASRTGRGKYEQYF.

This rearrangement joins TRBV5-1 to TRBJ2-1, with 7 bases aligning to TRBD1. V was clipped by 3 bases and J by 5 bases; unmatched bases: 8. The V gene's germline CDR1 is SGHRS and CDR2 YFSETQ. The length of the CDR3 is 15 residues. The CDR3 region is CASSSRQGGDNEQFF. The CDR3, as DNA: TGCGCCAGCAGCTCGAGACAGGGTGGGGACAATGAGCAGTTCTTC.

The CDR3 is CASSPRGTNTGELFF. The CDR3 region has the DNA TGTGCCAGCTCACCAAGAGGGACAAACACCGGGGAGCTGTTTTTT. This chain joins TRBV18 and TRBJ2-2, with D maybe TRBD1 (6 bases). The CDR3 loop spans 15 amino acids. V was trimmed by 2 bases and J by 2 bases, leaving 9 bases between them. In germline, CDR1 is KGHSH, CDR2 LQKENI. The complete variable domain, with remaining parts taken from reference TRBV18 and TRBJ2-2, reads NAGVMQNPRHLVRRRGQEARLRCSPMKGHSHVYWYRQLPEEGLKFMVYLQKENIIDESGMPKERFSAEFPKEGPSILRIQQVVRGDSAAYFCASSPRGTNTGELFFGEGSRLTVL.

The chain links TRBV11-3 to TRBJ1-1, with D possibly TRBD1 on 6 matching bases. CDR1 and CDR2 (germline): SGHNT, YENEEA. Trimming removed 1 base at V and 5 bases at J, with 14 bases between. The CDR3 covers 15 residues. DNA of the CDR3: TGTGCCAGCAGCTTAGGGGGGGGGCGAGGTACTGAAGCTTTCTTT. This gives the protein CASSLGGGRGTEAFF.

This rearrangement joins TRBV7-2 to TRBJ2-3, with a tentative D call TRBD2 (6 bases). V lost 4 bases, J lost 4 bases, and 18 bases lay in between. There are 16 residues in the CDR3. The germline CDR1 and CDR2 sequences are SGHTA and FQGNSA. In DNA, the CDR3 is TGTGCCAGCAGCTCCATGGCCGGAGGGTATGCAGATACGCAGTATTTT. It encodes CASSSMAGGYADTQYF.

V is TRBV6-5 and J is TRBJ2-7, with a weak D call TRBD1 (5 bases). Germline CDR1 is MNHEY and CDR2 is SVGAGI. V was shortened by 5 bases and J by 1 base, with 12 bases between the two germline ends. The length of the CDR3 is 14 residues. CDR3 DNA sequence: TGTGCCAGCAGTCTAGAAAGACAGTCCTACGAGCAGTACTTC. Amino acids: CASSLERQSYEQYF.

The CDR3 nucleotides are TGTGCCAGCAGTTCGCGGACTAGCGGGGGTCCGCGAACCCAGTACTTC. Encoded protein: CASSSRTSGGPRTQYF. The rearrangement uses TRBV2 and TRBJ2-5, with TRBD2 matching 13 bases. Germline V gene data show CDR1 as SNHLY and CDR2 as FYNNEI. The CDR3 covers 16 residues. Trimming removed 5 bases from V and 8 bases from J; junction bases left unmatched: 11.

The chain links TRBV6-5 to TRBJ1-2; 7 nucleotides line up with TRBD1. Germline V gene sequence: CDR1 MNHEY, CDR2 SVGAGI. Trimming took 6 bases from V and 2 from J; bases not matched to a gene: 3. The CDR3 loop spans 13 amino acids. The DNA of the CDR3 is TGTGCCAGCAGGGGGGACAGCAACTATGGCTACACCTTC. This encodes CASRGDSNYGYTF.

This clone is a singleton in its sample. The gene calls are TRBV6-5 and TRBJ2-5; tentatively, D is TRBD2 (5 bases). V was shortened by 5 bases and J by 7 bases, with 20 bases between the two germline ends. CDR1 is MNHEY and CDR2 is SVGAGI in the germline V gene. The length of the CDR3 is 15 residues. The CDR3 nucleotides are TGTGCCAGCAGTAGGCCGGGATCCCTCGCGGGGACCCAGTACTTC. Translated, it gives CASSRPGSLAGTQYF.

The rearrangement uses TRBV5-4 and TRBJ2-5, with 8 bases matching TRBD2. V was clipped by 0 bases and J by 2 bases; unmatched bases: 6. CDR3 length: 16 residues. Germline assignment: CDR1 SGHNT and CDR2 YYREEE (reference sequence). The DNA of the CDR3 is TGTGCCAGCAGCTTGGCCGAATTAGCGGGGCAAGAGACCCAGTACTTC. This sequence encodes CASSLAELAGQETQYF. The variable domain in full, with the rest retrieved from reference TRBV5-4 and TRBJ2-5, is ETGVTQSPTHLIKTRGQQVTLRCSSQSGHNTVSWYQQALGQGPQFIFQYYREEENGRGNFPPRFSGLQFPNYSSELNVNALELDDSALYLCASSLAELAGQETQYFGPGTRLLVL.

The genes are TRBV7-2 and TRBJ1-6; 7 bases match TRBD1. Germline V gene sequence: CDR1 SGHTA, CDR2 FQGNSA. Germline trimming cut 5 bases from V and 3 bases from J; bases unmatched to any gene: 7. The CDR3 sequence is 16 residues long. CDR3 region: CASSGTGENYNSPLHF. The CDR3 region has the DNA TGTGCCAGCAGCGGAACAGGGGAAAACTATAATTCACCCCTCCACTTT.

The chain is built from TRBV19 and TRBJ2-1; D is uncertain. V was pared by 6 bases and J by 1 base, with 13 bases between. The CDR3 extends over 15 amino acids. Germline V CDR1 and CDR2: LNHDA, SQIVND (reference sequence). The chain's CDR3 is CASRAAFLSYNEQFF. For the CDR3, the DNA is TGTGCCAGTAGGGCTGCTTTTTTATCCTACAATGAGCAGTTCTTC.

This clone was observed once. Additional DNA sequences in this sample encode the identical CDR3. The chain employs TRBV5-1 and TRBJ2-5, with D perhaps matching TRBD2 (6 bases). CDR3 length: 14 amino acids. From germline, CDR1 is SGHRS and CDR2 YFSETQ. The ends were cut back, 5 bases at V and 2 bases at J, with 13 bases in the middle. In DNA form, the CDR3 reads TGCGCCAGCAGTAGGGACGGGGGACAAGAGACCCAGTACTTC. Its translation is CASSRDGGQETQYF.

The gene calls are TRBV27 and TRBJ1-2, with D possibly matching TRBD1 (6 bases). The ends were cut back, 3 bases at V and 8 bases at J, with 19 bases in the middle. CDR1 is MNHEY, CDR2 SMNVEV, per germline (reference sequence). The CDR3 contains 15 residues. The CDR3 DNA follows: TGTGCCAGCAGTTTTAACTACAGGGACGATGGGGGCTACACCTTC. Its protein is CASSFNYRDDGGYTF.

V gene TRBV5-1 combines with J gene TRBJ1-3; no firm D call. The CDR3 consists of 15 residues. CDR1 is SGHRS, CDR2 YFSETQ, per germline. Trimming left V 1 base short and J 0 bases short, with 8 bases between. The CDR3 sequence: CASSLLSGSGNTIYF. DNA of the CDR3: TGCGCCAGCAGCTTGTTGTCAGGCTCTGGAAACACCATATATTTT. The variable domain in full, completed from reference TRBV5-1 and TRBJ1-3, reads KAGVTQTPRYLIKTRGQQVTLSCSPISGHRSVSWYQQTPGQGLQFLFEYFSETQRNKGNFPGRFSGRQFSNSRSEMNVSTLELGDSALYLCASSLLSGSGNTIYFGEGSWLTVV.

This clone was counted once. The CDR3 protein is CASSPGQAINYGYTF. DNA for the CDR3: TGTGCCAGCAGCCCGGGACAGGCGATAAACTATGGCTACACCTTC. The J gene is TRBJ1-2, the V gene TRBV5-4, with 8 bases lining up with TRBD1. Germline CDR1 is SGHNT and CDR2 is YYREEE (reference sequence). V was pared by 4 bases and J by 2 bases, with 7 bases of the junction left unmatched. The CDR3 extends over 15 amino acids.

This chain uses TRBV28 with TRBJ2-2, with 9 nucleotides matching TRBD1. From germline, CDR1 is MDHEN and CDR2 SYDVKM. The length of the CDR3 is 15 residues. V gave up 5 bases and J gave up 2 bases; unmatched junction bases: 3. CDR3 region: CASSPTGGNTGELFF. The CDR3, as DNA: TGTGCCAGCAGTCCAACAGGGGGCAACACCGGGGAGCTGTTTTTT.